This is a list of T cell receptor beta chains from one sample in a study of cytomegalovirus exposure and HLA in healthy donors. The assay was immunoSEQ multiplex PCR, and TCRdb's table has in-frame clones only and misses some. The sample consists of approximately 150,000 clones, about four fifths of them appearing once. The sample was PBMCs. Receptors originate from a woman in her late teens or twenties in good health and CMV-seropositive. Each CDR3 is given with its conserved first and last residue. A D gene is named only where the DNA matches it firmly.

V gene: TRBV10-3
D gene: NA
J gene: TRBJ2-3
CDR3 protein: CAISEVANADTQYF

V gene: TRBV14
D gene: TRBD2
J gene: TRBJ2-3
CDR3 protein: CATADSLAGAPKADTQYF

V gene: TRBV2
D gene: TRBD1
J gene: TRBJ1-2
CDR3 protein: CASGTGAGYTF

V gene: TRBV9
D gene: NA
J gene: TRBJ2-3
CDR3 protein: CASGRPDTDTQYF

V gene: TRBV6-1
D gene: NA
J gene: TRBJ2-5
CDR3 protein: CASSEALRGETQYF

V gene: TRBV2
D gene: NA
J gene: TRBJ2-3
CDR3 protein: CASSNYRSTDTQYF

V gene: TRBV5-4
D gene: TRBD1
J gene: TRBJ1-4
CDR3 protein: CASSYRGEGEKLFF

V gene: TRBV4-3
D gene: TRBD1
J gene: TRBJ2-3
CDR3 protein: CASSPTGTGSTDTQYF

V gene: TRBV2
D gene: NA
J gene: TRBJ2-5
CDR3 protein: CASTEWDFQETQYF

V gene: TRBV19
D gene: TRBD2
J gene: TRBJ2-3
CDR3 protein: CASRLAGTTDTQYF

V gene: TRBV7-9
D gene: NA
J gene: TRBJ1-5
CDR3 protein: CASSLEGFQPQHF

V gene: TRBV13
D gene: NA
J gene: TRBJ2-2
CDR3 protein: CASSRLAITGELFF

V gene: TRBV6-5
D gene: NA
J gene: TRBJ2-3
CDR3 protein: CASSWRGLGTDTQYF

V gene: TRBV27
D gene: NA
J gene: TRBJ2-1
CDR3 protein: CASGIFGEQFF

V gene: TRBV5-6
D gene: NA
J gene: TRBJ1-5
CDR3 protein: CASSLQGNNQPQHF

V gene: TRBV4-1
D gene: NA
J gene: TRBJ2-1
CDR3 protein: CASSNEGPPLFNEQFF

V gene: TRBV7-8
D gene: TRBD1
J gene: TRBJ1-1
CDR3 protein: CASSLTQTGFSNEAFF

V gene: TRBV6-1
D gene: TRBD1
J gene: TRBJ1-5
CDR3 protein: CASSEGQGDNQPQHF

V gene: TRBV25-1
D gene: NA
J gene: TRBJ1-2
CDR3 protein: CASSEGRVGGYTF

V gene: TRBV20-1
D gene: NA
J gene: TRBJ2-3
CDR3 protein: CSASITDTQYF

V gene: TRBV5-1
D gene: NA
J gene: TRBJ2-1
CDR3 protein: CASSLGVGGRITYNEQFF

V gene: TRBV5-8
D gene: NA
J gene: TRBJ1-5
CDR3 protein: CASTFGQSNQPQHF

V gene: TRBV20-1
D gene: TRBD1
J gene: TRBJ1-2
CDR3 protein: CRPGQGLSYTF

V gene: TRBV19
D gene: NA
J gene: TRBJ2-7
CDR3 protein: CASSANGQTYEQYF

V gene: TRBV4-3
D gene: NA
J gene: TRBJ1-3
CDR3 protein: CASSQGRGNTIYF

V gene: TRBV13
D gene: NA
J gene: TRBJ2-3
CDR3 protein: CASSPSARPPGTQYF

V gene: TRBV9
D gene: NA
J gene: TRBJ2-5
CDR3 protein: CASSPLGGRETQYF

V gene: TRBV29-1
D gene: TRBD2
J gene: TRBJ2-4
CDR3 protein: CSVEPAGGSNIQYF

V gene: TRBV4-1
D gene: TRBD1
J gene: TRBJ1-1
CDR3 protein: CASSQLRGHDEAFF

V gene: TRBV5-4
D gene: TRBD1
J gene: TRBJ2-7
CDR3 protein: CASSSLKPGQGHYEQYF